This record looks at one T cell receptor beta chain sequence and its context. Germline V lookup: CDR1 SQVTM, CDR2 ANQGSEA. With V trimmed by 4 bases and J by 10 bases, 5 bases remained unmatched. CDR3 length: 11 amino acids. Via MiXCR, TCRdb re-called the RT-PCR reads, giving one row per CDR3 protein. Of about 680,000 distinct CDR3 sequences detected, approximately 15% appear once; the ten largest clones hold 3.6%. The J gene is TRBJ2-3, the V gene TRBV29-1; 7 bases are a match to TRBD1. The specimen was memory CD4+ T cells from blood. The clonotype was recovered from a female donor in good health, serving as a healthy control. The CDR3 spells CSVGQGDSQYF. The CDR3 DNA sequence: TGCAGCGTTGGACAGGGCGACTCGCAGTATTTT.